This note documents a single T cell receptor (beta chain) sequence. The data were obtained in a study of blood T cell dynamics during melanoma immunotherapy. Per the germline V gene, CDR1 is LNHDA and CDR2 is SQIVND (reference sequence). V lost 6 bases, J lost 2 bases, and 5 bases stayed unmatched. The CDR3 runs to 14 residues. Assay used: immunoSEQ multiplex PCR; TCRdb lists only in-frame clones, some missing. The table has approximately 6,800 clones, about 80% seen once. Specified time point: pre-treatment baseline. Apart from a couple of fast progressors, RECIST 1.1 response was judged 12 weeks post-infusion.

This sample comprised blood, obtained from a patient treated with checkpoint blockade. The sequence came from a human donor with melanoma. The V gene is TRBV19, the J gene TRBJ1-2; 8 bases align to TRBD1. The CDR3 coding sequence is TGTGCCAGTAGCTCCCGGGACAGGAACTATGGCTACACCTTC. Protein sequence: CASSSRDRNYGYTF.